The 30 T cell receptor beta chains reported below all come from one sample, sequenced in a study of Ad26.COV2.S vaccination and SARS-CoV-2 variants. Profiling relied on immunoSEQ multiplex PCR, and the TCRdb table lists in-frame clones only, not all of them. The top ten hold over 2% of the sample, which has around 450,000 clones, approximately 89% seen once. As to treatment: around 19 received Ad26.COV2.S at low or high dose, single or two shots; a few received placebo; per-sample allocation not given. Day 63 after the first vaccine or placebo injection was the time point for sampling. This sample comprised peripheral blood, obtained in a trial of Ad26.COV2.S vaccine versus placebo. These receptors were obtained from a person aged 18-60 years who received the Ad26.COV2.S COVID-19 vaccine or a placebo.

The chain is built from TRBV7-2 and TRBJ1-2; no reliable D call. V was shortened by 1 base and J by 6 bases, with 12 bases between the two germline ends. Germline lookup yields CDR1 SGHTA and CDR2 FQGNSA. This CDR3 is 14 amino acids long. The CDR3 DNA reads TGTGCCAGCAGCTTAGGGCAGAATATGAATGGCTACACCTTC. Translating it yields CASSLGQNMNGYTF.

Worth noting for this clone: A junction end diverges from the germline sequence, so it may reflect a read error. This rearrangement joins TRBV9 to TRBJ1-3, with D tentatively TRBD1 (5 bases). Germline CDR1 reads SGDLS; CDR2 reads YYNGEE. The CDR3 sequence is 14 residues long. The CDR3 region is CASSVHPQEPHPNF. The CDR3 bases are TGTGCCAGCAGCGTTCATCCACAGGAACCACATCCGAATTTT.

This CDR3 reads CASSWWTYGELFF. CDR3 DNA: TGTGCCAGCAGCTGGTGGACTTACGGGGAGCTGTTTTTT. The rearrangement uses TRBV5-6 and TRBJ2-2, with a weak D call TRBD2 (5 bases). CDR1 is SGHDT, CDR2 YYEEEE, per germline. Trimming took off 3 bases at V and 7 bases at J, with 10 bases between the two ends. The CDR3 spans 13 residues.

The chain links TRBV5-1 to TRBJ1-1, with D unresolved. The CDR3 extends over 14 amino acids. V was cut by 0 bases and J by 0 bases, with 6 bases left in between. CDR1 SGHRS and CDR2 YFSETQ come from the germline V gene. The CDR3 here is CASSLGTVNTEAFF. The CDR3, as DNA: TGCGCCAGCAGCTTGGGAACGGTGAACACTGAAGCTTTCTTT.

This clone was picked up one time. The gene calls are TRBV2 and TRBJ2-3, with TRBD1 matching 7 bases. Germline V gene lookup returns CDR1 SNHLY and CDR2 FYNNEI. V lost 6 bases to trimming and J lost 6 bases; unmatched junction nucleotides: 15. The CDR3 extends over 16 amino acids. The CDR3 here is CASRDDLTGFKDTQYF. The DNA of the CDR3 is TGTGCCAGCAGAGACGATCTGACAGGGTTCAAGGATACGCAGTATTTT. The complete variable domain, with remaining parts taken from reference TRBV2 and TRBJ2-3, reads EPEVTQTPSHQVTQMGQEVILRCVPISNHLYFYWYRQILGQKVEFLVSFYNNEISEKSEIFDDQFSVERPDGSNFTLKIRSTKLEDSAMYFCASRDDLTGFKDTQYFGPGTRLTVL.

This clone was found once. V gene TRBV28 combines with J gene TRBJ2-3; TRBD2 is a possible D gene (6 bases). This CDR3 is built from 15 residues. From germline, CDR1 is MDHEN and CDR2 SYDVKM. Trimming took off 6 bases at V and 2 bases at J, with 15 bases between the two ends. As DNA, the CDR3 is TGTGCCAGCAGCCTTCCCGGGGGTTACACAGATACGCAGTATTTT. Translating gives CASSLPGGYTDTQYF.

The gene calls are TRBV5-1 and TRBJ2-5; TRBD1 matches at 9 bases. CDR1 and CDR2 (germline): SGHRS, YFSETQ. This CDR3 is built from 18 residues. With V trimmed by 4 bases and J by 7 bases, 20 bases remained unmatched. The CDR3 bases are TGCGCCAGCAGCCCGACCCCAGTACAGGGGGCCCGGCTCAGGACCCAGTACTTC. Protein product: CASSPTPVQGARLRTQYF.

The J gene is TRBJ1-1, the V gene TRBV12-3 or TRBV12-4; possible D gene TRBD1, 5 bases. Trimming shortened V by 7 bases and J by 4 bases, and 10 bases separated the two germline ends. The CDR3 is 12 amino acids. DNA of the CDR3: TGTGCCAGCACACGGGACGCCACTGAAGCTTTCTTT. Its translation is CASTRDATEAFF.

The chain is built from TRBV7-6 and TRBJ2-7; 7 nucleotides match TRBD1. Trimming at V came to 5 bases and at J to 6 bases, leaving 10 bases not matched to a gene. CDR1 and CDR2 (germline): SGHVS, FNYEAQ. This CDR3 has 14 amino acids. CDR3 coding DNA: TGTGCCAGCAGCCGACAGGGAAATGAGCGCGAGCAGTACTTC. Amino acids: CASSRQGNEREQYF.

The chain combines TRBV6-1 with TRBJ1-1; D gene uncertain. Looked up from germline, CDR1 is MNHNS and CDR2 is SASEGT. The V end was cut by 0 bases, the J end by 11 bases, with 16 bases between. The CDR3 consists of 14 residues. The CDR3 DNA sequence: TGTGCCAGCAGTGAAGCGGGTAGCGGGTTGAGGGCTTTCTTT. This encodes CASSEAGSGLRAFF.

The gene calls are TRBV12-3 or TRBV12-4 and TRBJ1-1, with D maybe TRBD1 (5 bases). V was shortened by 6 bases and J by 4 bases, with 12 bases between the two germline ends. The CDR3 length is 13 residues. The CDR3 loop is CASSIQGITEAFF. As DNA, the CDR3 is TGTGCCAGCAGCATCCAGGGTATCACTGAAGCTTTCTTT.

The chain employs TRBV5-1 and TRBJ2-1; tentatively, D is TRBD2 (5 bases). Germline CDR1 is SGHRS and CDR2 is YFSETQ. V lost 7 bases, J lost 5 bases, and 10 bases lay in between. The CDR3 extends over 12 amino acids. Here the CDR3 reads CASATRDNEQFF. The CDR3 nucleotides read TGCGCCAGCGCCACGAGGGACAATGAGCAGTTCTTC.

The chain couples TRBV25-1 to TRBJ2-1, with 8 bases lining up with TRBD1. This CDR3 comprises 15 residues. V shed 0 bases and J 8 bases; nucleotides not matched to a gene: 6. Germline V gene data show CDR1 as MGHDK and CDR2 as SYGVNS. The CDR3 is CASSEYGQGVYEQFF. In nucleotides, the CDR3 is TGTGCCAGCAGTGAATACGGACAGGGAGTATATGAGCAGTTCTTC.

J is TRBJ2-1 and V is TRBV5-4; D ambiguous. Germline CDR1 reads SGHNT; CDR2 reads YYREEE (reference sequence). The CDR3 spans 16 residues. Trimming removed 0 bases from V and 2 bases from J, with 12 bases in between. The CDR3 protein is CASSLEGQVPYNEQFF. Written as DNA, the CDR3 is TGTGCCAGCAGCTTGGAGGGCCAGGTACCCTACAATGAGCAGTTCTTC.

This clone was detected a few times. The chain carries TRBV7-6 and TRBJ2-7; D uncertain. The CDR3 has 15 residues. Germline loops: CDR1 SGHVS, CDR2 FNYEAQ. The germline V and J ends were trimmed by 1 base and 3 bases, with 13 bases remaining between them. In DNA form, the CDR3 reads TGTGCCAGCAGCTTAGTAACGGGCCTCAACTACGAGCAGTACTTC. Translated: CASSLVTGLNYEQYF.

The V and J genes are TRBV9 and TRBJ1-1; 7 bases align to TRBD1. This CDR3 is built from 14 residues. CDR1 and CDR2 (germline): SGDLS, YYNGEE. The trim removed 3 bases at V and 0 bases at J, leaving 2 bases unmatched. CDR3 coding DNA: TGTGCCAGCAGCGCGGGACAGCTGAACACTGAAGCTTTCTTT. Residues: CASSAGQLNTEAFF.

J is TRBJ2-3 and V is TRBV4-3; D perhaps matches TRBD1 (5 bases). CDR3 size: 14 residues. V lost 1 base to trimming and J lost 6 bases, with 11 bases between them. Germline CDR1 is LGHNA and CDR2 is YSLEER. CDR3 DNA sequence: TGCGCCAGCAGCCAAGCGCCAGGGTCCGATACGCAGTATTTT. Amino acid sequence: CASSQAPGSDTQYF.

The chain employs TRBV30 and TRBJ1-6; D not resolved. CDR1 and CDR2 from the germline V gene are GTSNPN and SVGIG (reference sequence). Trimming took 3 bases from V and 4 from J, leaving 13 bases between them. The CDR3 covers 15 residues. For the CDR3, the DNA is TGTGCCTGGAGAGCGGCCACCCTATATAATTCACCCCTCCACTTT. Its translation is CAWRAATLYNSPLHF.

The chain employs TRBV25-1 and TRBJ2-1, with 8 nucleotides matching TRBD2. Unmatched junction bases numbered 4, after V lost 2 bases and J lost 4 bases. The CDR3 contains 15 residues. The germline CDR1 and CDR2 sequences are MGHDK and SYGVNS. CDR3 nucleotides: TGTGCCAGCAGTGAACGGCGGGGGGCTTACAATGAGCAGTTCTTC. Translated: CASSERRGAYNEQFF.

The rearrangement uses TRBV11-2 and TRBJ2-3; TRBD2 matches at 7 bases. The germline CDR1 and CDR2 sequences are SGHAT and FQNNGV. The CDR3 is made up of 16 amino acids. The J segment lost 2 bases and the V segment lost 5 bases, leaving 10 bases of the junction unmatched. CDR3 region: CASSARIAGNTDTQYF. The CDR3, as DNA: TGTGCCAGCAGCGCGCGGATAGCGGGTAACACAGATACGCAGTATTTT.

CDR3 residues: CASSLVPSNYGYTF. The CDR3 nucleotides are TGTGCCAGCAGCTTAGTACCCAGTAACTATGGCTACACCTTC. The chain employs TRBV7-2 and TRBJ1-2; D unresolved. Germline V lookup: CDR1 SGHTA, CDR2 FQGNSA. Trimming left V 1 base short and J 1 base short, with 7 bases between. The CDR3 has 14 residues. Full variable domain (rest looked up from reference TRBV7-2 and TRBJ1-2): GAGVSQSPSNKVTEKGKDVELRCDPISGHTALYWYRQSLGQGLEFLIYFQGNSAPDKSGLPSDRFSAERTGGSVSTLTIQRTQQEDSAVYLCASSLVPSNYGYTFGSGTRLTVV.

The chain recombines TRBV28 with TRBJ2-2; D unresolved. CDR1 is MDHEN and CDR2 is SYDVKM in the germline V gene. This CDR3 has 14 residues. The V end lost 3 bases, the J end lost 4 bases, and 9 bases lay between the germline ends. CDR3 in DNA: TGTGCCAGCAGTTTGGTACAGACCACCGGGGAGCTGTTTTTT. It specifies CASSLVQTTGELFF.

This rearrangement joins TRBV15 to TRBJ2-2; a weak D match, TRBD1 (6 bases). The germline CDR1 and CDR2 sequences are LNHNV and YYDKDF (reference sequence). Trimming shortened V by 8 bases and J by 8 bases, and 18 bases separated the two germline ends. The CDR3 is made up of 14 amino acids. CDR3 coding DNA: TGTGCCACCGGGGGCCGGCCCCGGACGGGGGAGCTGTTTTTT. Amino acids: CATGGRPRTGELFF.

This chain joins TRBV4-2 and TRBJ2-1; 12 positions match TRBD2. With V trimmed by 3 bases and J by 6 bases, 9 bases remained unmatched. This CDR3 spans 17 amino acids. Germline CDR1 and CDR2: LGHNA and YNFKEQ. The CDR3 loop is CASSQDPSGRAVNEQFF. The CDR3 DNA reads as TGTGCCAGCAGCCAGGACCCTAGCGGGAGGGCCGTCAATGAGCAGTTCTTC.

The CDR3 reads CSVEDRQINYGYTF. DNA for the CDR3: TGCAGCGTTGAAGATCGACAGATTAACTATGGCTACACCTTC. V gene TRBV29-1 combines with J gene TRBJ1-2, with D possibly TRBD1 on 5 matching bases. Germline assignment: CDR1 SQVTM and CDR2 ANQGSEA. Trimming took off 0 bases at V and 1 base at J, with 9 bases between the two ends. This CDR3 spans 14 amino acids.

J is TRBJ1-4 and V is TRBV9, with 10 bases fitting TRBD1. Germline-derived CDR1 and CDR2 are SGDLS and YYNGEE. There are 19 residues in the CDR3. V shed 1 base, J shed 0 bases, and the junction held 9 bases outside the gene matches. The CDR3 nucleotides read TGTGCCAGCAGCGTAACCCCCGGGACAGGGGCGTCAACTAATGAAAAACTGTTTTTT. This gives the protein CASSVTPGTGASTNEKLFF.

The CDR3 sequence is CASRLAEISYEQYV. The DNA of the CDR3 is TGTGCCAGCAGACTAGCGGAGATCTCCTACGAGCAGTACGTC. The J gene is TRBJ2-7, the V gene TRBV6-6, with 8 bases that match TRBD2. Germline CDR1 is MNHNY and CDR2 is SVGAGI (reference sequence). With 6 bases clipped from V and 0 bases from J, the junction kept 4 bases outside the gene matches. This CDR3 is 14 amino acids long.

The chain joins TRBV2 to TRBJ2-3; unclear D gene. V was shortened by 1 base and J by 0 bases, with 11 bases between the two germline ends. Germline CDR1 SNHLY, CDR2 FYNNEI. This CDR3 has 16 amino acids. CDR3 coding DNA: TGTGCCAGCAGTGAAGGCTGGCTAGGGAGCACAGATACGCAGTATTTT. Translating gives CASSEGWLGSTDTQYF.

This clone was recorded a few times. The chain carries TRBV6-6 and TRBJ1-3; D gene uncertain. The germline V and J ends were trimmed by 0 bases and 0 bases, with 9 bases remaining between them. CDR3 size: 16 residues. Germline CDR1 is MNHNY and CDR2 is SVGAGI (reference sequence). The CDR3 here is CASSYSGSDSGNTIYF. CDR3 sequence (DNA): TGTGCCAGCAGTTACTCGGGCTCGGACTCTGGAAACACCATATATTTT.

The chain links TRBV12-3 or TRBV12-4 to TRBJ2-7; D is uncertain. V was trimmed by 3 bases and J by 0 bases, leaving 6 bases between them. This CDR3 is built from 13 residues. CDR3 sequence: CASSFPYSYEQYF. For the CDR3, the DNA is TGTGCCAGCAGTTTCCCTTACTCCTACGAGCAGTACTTC.